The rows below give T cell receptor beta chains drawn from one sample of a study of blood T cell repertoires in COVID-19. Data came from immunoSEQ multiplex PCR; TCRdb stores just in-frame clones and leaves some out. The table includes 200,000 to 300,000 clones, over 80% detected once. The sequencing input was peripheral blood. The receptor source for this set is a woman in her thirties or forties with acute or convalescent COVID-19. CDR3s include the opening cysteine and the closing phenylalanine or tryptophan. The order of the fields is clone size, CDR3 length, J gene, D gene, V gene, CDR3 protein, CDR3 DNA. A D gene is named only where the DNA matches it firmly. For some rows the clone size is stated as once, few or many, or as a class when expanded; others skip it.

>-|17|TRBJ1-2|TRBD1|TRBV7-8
CASSLSYAEPTGLGYTF
TGTGCCAGCAGCTTGTCGTACGCCGAACCGACAGGGCTTGGCTACACCTTC
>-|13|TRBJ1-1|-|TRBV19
CASSWGEGTQAFF
TGTGCCAGTAGTTGGGGGGAGGGTACTCAAGCTTTCTTT
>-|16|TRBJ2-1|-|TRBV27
CASSNTGQKFNNEQFF
TGTGCCAGCAGTAACACCGGACAGAAGTTCAACAATGAGCAGTTCTTC
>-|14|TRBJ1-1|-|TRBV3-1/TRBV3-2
CASSQDIPNTEAFF
TGTGCCAGCAGCCAAGATATCCCGAACACTGAAGCTTTCTTT
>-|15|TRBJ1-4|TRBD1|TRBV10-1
CASIPNRGGDEKLFF
TGCGCCAGCATCCCCAACCGAGGGGGCGATGAAAAACTGTTTTTT
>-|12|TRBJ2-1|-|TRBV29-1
CSVLWDWNEQFF
TGCAGCGTTCTATGGGACTGGAATGAGCAGTTCTTC
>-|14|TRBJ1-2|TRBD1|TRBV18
CASSPPGTDYGYTF
TGTGCCAGCTCACCACCGGGGACAGACTATGGCTACACCTTC
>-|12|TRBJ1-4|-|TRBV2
CASSDQGGSVFF
TGTGCCAGCAGTGACCAAGGGGGTTCAGTGTTTTTT
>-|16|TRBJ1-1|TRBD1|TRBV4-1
CASSQGQGGLNTEAFF
TGCGCCAGCAGCCAAGGACAGGGGGGGCTGAACACTGAAGCTTTCTTT
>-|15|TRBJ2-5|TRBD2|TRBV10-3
CAISEIAGGQETQYF
TGTGCCATCAGTGAGATTGCGGGGGGGCAAGAGACCCAGTACTTC
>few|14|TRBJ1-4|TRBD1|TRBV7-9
CASSAGTGIEKLFF
TGTGCCAGCAGCGCCGGGACAGGAATCGAAAAACTGTTTTTT
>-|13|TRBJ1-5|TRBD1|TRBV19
CATGQVSNQPQHF
TGTGCCACCGGACAGGTTTCCAATCAGCCCCAGCATTTT
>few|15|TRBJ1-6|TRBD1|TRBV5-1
CASSLADRGNSPLHF
TGCGCCAGCAGCTTGGCCGACAGGGGGAATTCACCCCTCCACTTT
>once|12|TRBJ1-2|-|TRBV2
CASRAGGYGYTF
TGTGCCAGTAGGGCCGGAGGCTATGGCTACACCTTC
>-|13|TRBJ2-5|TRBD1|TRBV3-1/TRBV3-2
CASSRDRQETQYF
TGTGCCAGCAGCCGGGACAGACAAGAGACCCAGTACTTC
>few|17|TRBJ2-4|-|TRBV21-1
CASSKVTAGGTKNIQYF
TGTGCCAGCAGCAAAGTTACGGCAGGGGGAACCAAAAACATTCAGTACTTC
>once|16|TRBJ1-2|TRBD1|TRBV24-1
CATSDHRQGAHYGYTF
TGTGCCACCAGTGACCACCGGCAGGGGGCTCACTATGGCTACACCTTC
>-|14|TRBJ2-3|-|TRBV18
CASSNQRGADTQYF
TGTGCCAGCTCAAACCAGCGCGGGGCAGATACGCAGTATTTT
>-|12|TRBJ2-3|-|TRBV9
CASSPRLDTQYF
TGTGCCAGCAGCCCCCGCCTAGACACGCAGTATTTT
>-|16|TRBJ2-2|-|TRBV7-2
CASRPPGTRNTGELFF
TGTGCCAGCAGACCACCCGGAACTAGAAATACCGGGGAGCTGTTTTTT
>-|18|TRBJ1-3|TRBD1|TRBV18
CASSPLGTGGRSGNTIYF
TGTGCCAGCTCACCGTTGGGGACAGGCGGCCGCTCTGGAAACACCATATATTTT
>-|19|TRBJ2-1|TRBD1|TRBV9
CASSEPDRGLSVSYNEQFF
TGTGCCAGCAGCGAACCTGACAGGGGGCTTTCTGTATCCTACAATGAGCAGTTCTTC
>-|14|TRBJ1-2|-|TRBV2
CASSDPSTYYGYTF
TGTGCCAGCAGTGACCCCTCGACATACTATGGCTACACCTTC
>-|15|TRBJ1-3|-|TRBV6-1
CASSIRGGGGNTIYF
TGTGCCAGCAGTATTCGAGGAGGAGGTGGAAACACCATATATTTT
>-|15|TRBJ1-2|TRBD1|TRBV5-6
CASSRTGQGNYGYTF
TGTGCCAGCAGCCGGACGGGACAGGGGAACTATGGCTACACCTTC